The clone carrying this T cell receptor (beta chain) was seen a handful of times. Its antigen is unknown. CDR3 length: 16 residues. CDR1 and CDR2 from the germline V gene are MNHNY and SVGAGI (reference sequence). V was cut by 2 bases and J by 3 bases, with 16 bases left in between. This sample was included in a study of glioma-infiltrating T cells. Notes on the study in general: Tissue-blood divergence was below expectation in non-neoplastic patients, above in gliomas. Only very few CDR3 sequences appeared in both tissue and blood.

TCR alpha and beta CDR3 regions were amplified from RNA using iRepertoire nested multiplex PCR. Tissue mRNA or PBMC total RNA, roughly 85-450 ng, went into one-step reverse transcription and amplification. TCRdb itself ran the multiplex PCR reads through MiXCR, one entry per CDR3 protein. Seen here are 100,000 to 150,000 distinct CDR3 sequences, about 22% observed once, and the top ten hold under 35%. The V call is TRBV6-6, the J call TRBJ1-2; the D gene is possibly TRBD1 (6 bases). The receptor was isolated from a human donor with low-grade glioma or glioblastoma, undergoing nonglioma brain surgery, or in good health (not recorded which). The sequencing sample was made of glioma tissue, nonneoplastic brain tissue, or PBMCs (not recorded which). In DNA form, the CDR3 reads TGTGCCAGCAGTTACCTCGCCGGGGGCGGCGACTATGGCTACACCTTC. This translates into CASSYLAGGGDYGYTF.